This T cell receptor beta chain was documented in a study of shared clonotypes between healthy human individuals. About 33,000 T cell genomes (approximately 0.2 ug DNA) went into each sorted-subset replicate. Clones were sequenced by immunoSEQ multiplex PCR, and TCRdb holds only the in-frame ones, with some missing. This sample yields millions of clones, of which about 95% are seen a single time; around 0.13% belongs to the top ten. Study results and caveats: Represented diversity, genetic and exposure-history alike, was limited by few donors.

As concerns this clone: Its antigen is still unknown.

Material for sequencing was naive CD4+ T cells sorted from blood. Regarding subset: CD45RA+ positively selected. This receptor was identified in a man aged 18-30 years in good health.

CDR3 protein: CASSRGTGSNTEAFF. DNA of the CDR3: TGTGCCAGCAGCCGGGGGACAGGGTCGAACACTGAAGCTTTCTTT. The rearrangement joins TRBV11-3 to TRBJ1-1; 9 positions match TRBD1. CDR1 and CDR2 from the germline V gene are SGHNT and YENEEA. With 5 bases clipped from V and 1 base from J, the junction kept 5 bases outside the gene matches. This CDR3 comprises 15 residues.